A single TCR beta chain is shown here with its context. Sequencing was performed with immunoSEQ multiplex PCR; in TCRdb, only in-frame clones are kept and a portion is missing. Found here are over 150,000 clones, approximately 83% of them singletons; the top ten hold about 12%. The sample is drawn from a study of blood T cell repertoires in COVID-19. The CDR3 has 13 residues. Germline-derived CDR1 and CDR2 are MNHNS and SASEGT. V gave up 2 bases and J gave up 7 bases; unmatched junction bases: 3. J is TRBJ1-2 and V is TRBV6-1; 8 nucleotides agree with TRBD1. The sequence was collected from a woman aged 55-69 years with COVID-19, enrolled during active disease. The sequencing sample was made of peripheral blood. For the CDR3, the DNA is TGTGCCAGCAGTGAAAGTCAGGGGGCTGGCTACACCTTC. Amino acid sequence: CASSESQGAGYTF.